In its sample, the clone carrying this T cell receptor beta chain was seen once. This sample is drawn from a study of blood T cell repertoires in COVID-19. Turning to the study itself: Sites in the United States, Italy and Spain provided acute and convalescent COVID-19 samples.

Source study methods: How many nucleated cells were present was estimated from reference gene primer amplification. Here immunoSEQ multiplex PCR was the method, and the copy in TCRdb shows in-frame clones only, minus some. D and trimming come from the DNA, and the V and J calls and clone size come from that table. This table has more than 150,000 clones, roughly 79% appearing once. Germline loops: CDR1 MGHRA, CDR2 YSYEKL. V was cut by 7 bases and J by 0 bases, with 16 bases left in between. This CDR3 has 15 amino acids. The TCR sequence derives from a man aged 60 to 75 with active or convalescent COVID-19. The chain combines TRBV4-1 with TRBJ2-7, with D possibly TRBD1 on 6 matching bases. The sequencing input was peripheral blood. This chain's CDR3 is CASTPRADSSYEQYF. The DNA of the CDR3 is TGCGCCAGCACCCCTCGAGCGGACAGCTCCTACGAGCAGTACTTC.